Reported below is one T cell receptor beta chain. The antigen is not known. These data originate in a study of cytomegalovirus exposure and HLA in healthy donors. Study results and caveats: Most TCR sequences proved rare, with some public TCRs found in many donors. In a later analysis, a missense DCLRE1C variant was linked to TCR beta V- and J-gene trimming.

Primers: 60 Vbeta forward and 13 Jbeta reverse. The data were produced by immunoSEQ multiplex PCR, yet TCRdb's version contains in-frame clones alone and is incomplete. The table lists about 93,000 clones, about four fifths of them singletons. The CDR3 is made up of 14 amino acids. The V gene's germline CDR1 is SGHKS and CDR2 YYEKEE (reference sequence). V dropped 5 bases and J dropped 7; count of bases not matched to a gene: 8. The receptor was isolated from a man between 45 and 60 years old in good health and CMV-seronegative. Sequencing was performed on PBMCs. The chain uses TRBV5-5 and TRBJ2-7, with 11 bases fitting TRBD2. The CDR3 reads CASSYTSGSGEQYF. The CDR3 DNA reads TGTGCCAGCAGTTACACTAGCGGGAGTGGTGAGCAGTACTTC. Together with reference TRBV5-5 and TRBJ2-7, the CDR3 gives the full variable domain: DAGVTQSPTHLIKTRGQQVTLRCSPISGHKSVSWYQQVLGQGPQFIFQYYEKEERGRGNFPDRFSARQFPNYSSELNVNALLLGDSALYLCASSYTSGSGEQYFGPGTRLTVT.